Listed here are 18 T cell receptor beta chains from one sample, sequenced in a study of T cells in localized non-small cell lung cancer. TCRdb's table, derived via immunoSEQ multiplex PCR, lists solely in-frame clones and lacks some. Of about 22,000 clones in the sample, about 85% were seen once. This specimen was PBMCs, taken before any cancer treatment. The receptors were sampled from a man aged 35 to 69 with stage II squamous cell lung carcinoma.

The V and J genes are TRBV4-2 and TRBJ2-7; a weak D match, TRBD1 (5 bases). The germline V gene encodes CDR1 LGHNA and CDR2 YNFKEQ. Trimming cost V 0 bases and J 2 bases, with 20 bases left between them. This CDR3 contains 18 residues. CDR3 in amino acids: CASSQEVKAGAFTYEQYF. In nucleotides, the CDR3 is TGTGCCAGCAGCCAAGAGGTTAAGGCTGGGGCCTTTACCTACGAGCAGTACTTC.

To note about this clone: Germline and junction disagree at one end, which may indicate a read error. The same CDR3 is also encoded by other DNA sequences in this sample. V and J are TRBV9 and TRBJ1-1; 7 positions match TRBD1. CDR1 is SGDLS and CDR2 is YYNGEE in the germline V gene. The CDR3 totals 18 residues. The CDR3 coding sequence is TGTGCCAGCAGCGTACCTAGATGGACAGGACGGGAGGGCACTGAAGCCTTCTTT. Amino acid sequence: CASSVPRWTGREGTEAFF.

This chain joins TRBV6-5 and TRBJ2-6; D unclear. CDR1 and CDR2 (germline): MNHEY, SVGAGI. Trimming cost V 0 bases and J 4 bases, with 7 bases left between them. The CDR3 has 15 residues. CDR3 region: CASSYSDGGANVLTF. The CDR3 region has the DNA TGTGCCAGCAGTTACTCAGATGGGGGGGCCAACGTCCTGACTTTC.

The rearrangement joins TRBV5-4 to TRBJ2-7; D possibly uses TRBD1 or TRBD2 (5 bases each). Per the germline V gene, CDR1 is SGHNT and CDR2 is YYREEE (reference sequence). V was shortened by 2 bases and J by 2 bases, with 14 bases between the two germline ends. The CDR3 runs to 15 residues. CDR3 bases: TGTGCCAGCAGCTTAAGGCAGGGAGAACCCTACGAGCAGTACTTC. It codes for CASSLRQGEPYEQYF.

The rearrangement uses TRBV2 and TRBJ2-1; 8 bases are shared with TRBD2. The germline V gene encodes CDR1 SNHLY and CDR2 FYNNEI. The ends lost 4 bases at V and 9 bases at J; junction bases unmatched: 5. The CDR3 has 13 residues. The CDR3 protein is CASSGSAGGEQFF. The CDR3, as DNA: TGTGCCAGCAGTGGGAGCGCGGGGGGTGAGCAGTTCTTC.

V gene TRBV6-1 combines with J gene TRBJ2-1; 10 nucleotides match TRBD2. The ends lost 4 bases at V and 0 bases at J; junction bases unmatched: 6. This CDR3 has 17 residues. Germline CDR1 is MNHNS and CDR2 is SASEGT. The CDR3 region is CASSATSGRHSYNEQFF. The CDR3 DNA follows: TGTGCCAGCAGTGCGACTAGCGGGCGCCACTCCTACAATGAGCAGTTCTTC.

The chain joins TRBV10-3 to TRBJ2-7; tentatively, D is TRBD1 (5 bases). Germline V gene lookup returns CDR1 ENHRY and CDR2 SYGVKD. The V and J ends lost 4 bases and 2 bases respectively, with 6 bases between them. The CDR3 is 12 amino acids. The CDR3 loop reads CAISGTTYEQYF. CDR3 DNA sequence: TGTGCCATCAGTGGGACAACCTACGAGCAGTACTTC.

V usage is TRBV7-8 and J usage is TRBJ2-2, with 10 bases that match TRBD2. The germline CDR1 and CDR2 sequences are SGHVS and FQNEAQ. V shed 2 bases, J shed 2 bases, and the junction held 2 bases outside the gene matches. This CDR3 spans 16 amino acids. CDR3 loop: CASSLRTSGNTGELFF. The DNA for the CDR3 is TGTGCCAGCAGCTTACGGACTAGCGGAAACACCGGGGAGCTGTTTTTT.

The chain uses TRBV5-1 and TRBJ2-3, with a weak D call TRBD1 (5 bases). V shed 0 bases and J shed 2 bases, with 10 bases lying between them. The CDR3 is made up of 15 amino acids. CDR1 is SGHRS and CDR2 is YFSETQ in the germline V gene. The CDR3 protein is CASSLVDRNTDTQYF. The CDR3 DNA reads TGCGCCAGCAGCTTGGTTGACAGAAACACAGATACGCAGTATTTT.

This chain connects TRBV19 to TRBJ2-7; D unresolved. Per germline, CDR1 LNHDA and CDR2 SQIVND (reference sequence). Trimming removed 8 bases at V and 8 bases at J, with 13 bases between. The CDR3 extends over 11 amino acids. CDR3 nucleotide sequence: TGTGCCAGTGGTCCCATTCTACAGCAGTACTTC. Its protein is CASGPILQQYF.

J is TRBJ2-3 and V is TRBV2; 10 bases are shared with TRBD1. The junction had 5 bases not matched to a gene; V was cut back by 6 bases and J by 8 bases. CDR3 length: 13 residues. Germline V gives CDR1 SNHLY, CDR2 FYNNEI. The CDR3 DNA is TGTGCCAGCAGAGGGACAGGGGTCGGTACGCAGTATTTT. Residues: CASRGTGVGTQYF.

This chain joins TRBV7-2 and TRBJ1-2; perhaps TRBD1 as D (5 bases). Germline loops: CDR1 SGHTA, CDR2 FQGNSA. The ends were cut back, 2 bases at V and 4 bases at J, with 8 bases in the middle. The CDR3 contains 13 residues. This CDR3 is CASSLLTAYGYTF. The CDR3 DNA sequence: TGTGCCAGCAGCTTACTGACAGCCTATGGCTACACCTTC.

V gene TRBV6-5 combines with J gene TRBJ1-3; D not certain. The CDR3 loop spans 13 amino acids. Trimming pared 5 bases from V and 0 bases from J, leaving 5 bases between. Looked up from germline, CDR1 is MNHEY and CDR2 is SVGAGI. The CDR3 sequence is CASSTSSGNTIYF. The CDR3 region has the DNA TGTGCCAGCAGTACAAGCTCTGGAAACACCATATATTTT.

This clone was detected only once. V usage is TRBV15 and J usage is TRBJ2-6, with TRBD2 matching 8 bases. CDR3 length: 17 amino acids. Per the germline V gene, CDR1 is LNHNV and CDR2 is YYDKDF (reference sequence). V dropped 0 bases and J dropped 2; count of bases not matched to a gene: 3. CDR3 sequence: CATSRDREGAGANVLTF. Written as DNA, the CDR3 is TGTGCCACCAGCAGAGATCGGGAGGGAGCTGGGGCCAACGTCCTGACTTTC.

The genes are TRBV2 and TRBJ1-5; 9 bases agree with TRBD1. J lost 1 base, V lost 6 bases, and 10 bases had no gene match. This CDR3 spans 17 amino acids. Looked up from germline, CDR1 is SNHLY and CDR2 is FYNNEI. In nucleotides, the CDR3 is TGTGCCAGCAGGGGTTACGGGACAGGGTCGAGCAATCAGCCCCAGCATTTT. It specifies CASRGYGTGSSNQPQHF.

V usage is TRBV10-2 and J usage is TRBJ2-2, with 9 bases lining up with TRBD1. This CDR3 is built from 15 residues. Per the germline V gene, CDR1 is WSHSY and CDR2 is SAAADI. Trimming cost V 7 bases and J 2 bases; bases outside gene matches: 5. Here the CDR3 DNA reads TGCGCCAGCACTGACAGGGGGTTCAACACCGGGGAGCTGTTTTTT. It yields the protein CASTDRGFNTGELFF.

This clone was counted between two and nine times. V and J are TRBV7-2 and TRBJ1-1; 7 bases align to TRBD1. Per the germline V gene, CDR1 is SGHTA and CDR2 is FQGNSA. The length of the CDR3 is 16 residues. V dropped 5 bases and J dropped 0; count of bases not matched to a gene: 9. The CDR3 region is CASSPNRGAMNTEAFF. The CDR3 DNA reads as TGTGCCAGCAGCCCGAACAGGGGAGCCATGAACACTGAAGCTTTCTTT.

This chain uses TRBV6-6 with TRBJ2-7, with 10 bases that match TRBD1. This CDR3 is built from 15 residues. V trimming: 6 bases; J trimming: 7 bases; junction bases outside the gene matches: 12. Germline loops: CDR1 MNHNY, CDR2 SVGAGI (reference sequence). Here the CDR3 reads CASRRPGQGLWEQYF. The CDR3 region has the DNA TGTGCCAGCAGACGACCGGGACAGGGGCTTTGGGAGCAGTACTTC.